The clone carrying this T cell receptor beta chain was seen only a few times. Researchers amplified the TCR beta CDR3 regions from RNA transcripts. TCR CDR3 underwent first-round RT-PCR with the HTBI primer set. Via MiXCR, TCRdb re-called the multiplex PCR reads, giving one row per CDR3 protein. Among a few hundred thousand distinct CDR3 sequences listed, approximately 14% were seen once. These data belong to a study of T cells in Graves' hyperthyroidism and ophthalmopathy. Blood from later-ophthalmopathy patients was taken at first hyperthyroidism diagnosis. Trimming removed 5 bases at V and 13 bases at J, with 23 bases between. CDR1 and CDR2 from the germline V gene are DFQATT and SNEGSKA (reference sequence). The CDR3 length is 13 residues.

This rearrangement joins TRBV20-1 to TRBJ1-1; D is perhaps TRBD1 (5 bases). The sample consisted of blood. The TCR comes from a woman aged 18-35 years with Graves' hyperthyroidism that later progressed to Graves' ophthalmopathy. The CDR3 nucleotides are TGCAGTGCTCAACCGGGACCTTACCCCCCTGATTTCTTT. Its translation: CSAQPGPYPPDFF.